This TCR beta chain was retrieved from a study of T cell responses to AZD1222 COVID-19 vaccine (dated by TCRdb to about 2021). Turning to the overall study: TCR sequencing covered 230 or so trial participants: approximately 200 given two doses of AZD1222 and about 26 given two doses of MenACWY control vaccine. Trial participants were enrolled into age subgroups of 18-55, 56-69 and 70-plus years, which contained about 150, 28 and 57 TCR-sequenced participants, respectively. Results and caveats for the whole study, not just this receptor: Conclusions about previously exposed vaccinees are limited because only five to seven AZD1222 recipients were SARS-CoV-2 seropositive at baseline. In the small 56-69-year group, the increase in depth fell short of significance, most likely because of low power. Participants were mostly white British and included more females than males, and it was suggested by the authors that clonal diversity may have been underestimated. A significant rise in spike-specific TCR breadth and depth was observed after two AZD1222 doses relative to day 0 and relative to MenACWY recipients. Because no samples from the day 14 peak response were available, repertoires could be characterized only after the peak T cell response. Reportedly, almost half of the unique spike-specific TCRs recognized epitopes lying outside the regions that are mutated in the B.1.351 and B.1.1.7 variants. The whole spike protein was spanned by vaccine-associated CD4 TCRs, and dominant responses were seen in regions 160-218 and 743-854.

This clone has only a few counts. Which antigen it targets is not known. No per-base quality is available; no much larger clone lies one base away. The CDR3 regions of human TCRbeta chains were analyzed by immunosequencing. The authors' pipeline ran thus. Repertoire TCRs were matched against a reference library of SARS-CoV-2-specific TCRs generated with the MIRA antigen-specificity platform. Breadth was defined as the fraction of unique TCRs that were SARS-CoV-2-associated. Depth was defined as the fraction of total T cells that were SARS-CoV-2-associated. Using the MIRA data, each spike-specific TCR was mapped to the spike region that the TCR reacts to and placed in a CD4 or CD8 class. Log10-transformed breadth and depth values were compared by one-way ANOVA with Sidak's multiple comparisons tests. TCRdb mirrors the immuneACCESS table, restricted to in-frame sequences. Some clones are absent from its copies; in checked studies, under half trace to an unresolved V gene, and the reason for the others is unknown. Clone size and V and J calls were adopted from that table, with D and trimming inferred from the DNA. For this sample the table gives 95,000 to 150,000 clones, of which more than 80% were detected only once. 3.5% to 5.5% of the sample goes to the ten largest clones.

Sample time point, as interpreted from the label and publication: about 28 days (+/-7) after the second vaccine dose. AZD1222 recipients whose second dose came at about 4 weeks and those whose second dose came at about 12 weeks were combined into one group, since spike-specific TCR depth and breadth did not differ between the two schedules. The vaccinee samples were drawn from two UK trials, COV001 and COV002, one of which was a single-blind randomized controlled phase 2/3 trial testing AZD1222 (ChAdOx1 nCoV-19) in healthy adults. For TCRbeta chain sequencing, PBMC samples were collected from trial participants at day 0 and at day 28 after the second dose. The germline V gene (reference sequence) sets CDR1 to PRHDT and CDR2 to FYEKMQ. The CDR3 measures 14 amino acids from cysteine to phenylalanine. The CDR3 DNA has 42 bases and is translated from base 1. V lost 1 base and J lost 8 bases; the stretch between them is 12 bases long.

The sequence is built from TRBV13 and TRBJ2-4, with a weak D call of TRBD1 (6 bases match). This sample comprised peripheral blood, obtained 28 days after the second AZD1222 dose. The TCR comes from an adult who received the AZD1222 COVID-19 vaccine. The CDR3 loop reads CASSLEGENYIQYF. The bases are TGTGCCAGCAGCTTAGAGGGGGAAAATTACATTCAGTACTTC.